This TCR beta chain was sequenced for a study of PD-1 blockade in classical Hodgkin lymphoma. In every patient, relapse followed autologous stem cell transplantation, while exposure to brentuximab vedotin differed. This CDR3 is built from 14 residues. Germline-derived CDR1 and CDR2 are PRHDT and FYEKMQ (reference sequence). With V trimmed by 3 bases and J by 3 bases, 4 bases remained unmatched. Profiling relied on immunoSEQ multiplex PCR, and the TCRdb table lists in-frame clones only, not all of them. The table includes under 30,000 clones, roughly 70% detected once. The TCR sequence derives from a human donor with classical Hodgkin lymphoma. Here the sequenced sample was peripheral blood mononuclear cells (PBMCs), taken at baseline. The chain recombines TRBV13 with TRBJ2-7; 8 positions agree with TRBD1. The CDR3 region has the DNA TGTGCCAGCAGCTTCACCGGGACAGGCTACGAGCAGTACTTC. It translates to CASSFTGTGYEQYF.